The clone carrying this T cell receptor (beta chain) showed up just a few times. This entry is derived from a study of immune evolution from preneoplasia to lung adenocarcinoma. Measured with immunoSEQ multiplex PCR; TCRdb has only the in-frame clones, and not every one. The table has 9,500 to 10,000 clones, roughly 73% seen once; the top ten hold around 13%. Germline V gene sequence: CDR1 SGHAT, CDR2 FQNNGV. The CDR3 runs 14 residues. The V gene end was trimmed by 5 bases and the J gene end by 6 bases; junction bases not matched to a gene: 5. Patient tissue came from resections in Japan or China, 2014–2017.

The clonotype was recovered from an older person with lung adenocarcinoma. The rearrangement links TRBV11-2 to TRBJ2-7; 12 bases are shared with TRBD1. The sequencing input was FFPE lung adenocarcinoma in situ tissue. The CDR3 DNA reads TGTGCCAGCAGCGAGTGGGACAGGGGGCGCGAGCAGTACTTC. Its protein product is CASSEWDRGREQYF.